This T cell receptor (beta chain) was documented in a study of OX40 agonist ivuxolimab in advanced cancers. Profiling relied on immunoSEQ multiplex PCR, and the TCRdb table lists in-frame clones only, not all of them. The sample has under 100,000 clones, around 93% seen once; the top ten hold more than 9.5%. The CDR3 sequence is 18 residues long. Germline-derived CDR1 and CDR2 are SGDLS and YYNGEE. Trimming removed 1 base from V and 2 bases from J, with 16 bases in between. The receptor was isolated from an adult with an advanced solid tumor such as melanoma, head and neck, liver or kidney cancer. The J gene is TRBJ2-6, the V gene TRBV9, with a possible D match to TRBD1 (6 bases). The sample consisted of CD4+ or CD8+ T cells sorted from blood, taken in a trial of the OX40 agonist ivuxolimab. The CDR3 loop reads CASSVSSTGPTGANVLTF. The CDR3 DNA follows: TGTGCCAGCAGCGTATCTTCGACAGGACCTACTGGGGCCAACGTCCTGACTTTC.